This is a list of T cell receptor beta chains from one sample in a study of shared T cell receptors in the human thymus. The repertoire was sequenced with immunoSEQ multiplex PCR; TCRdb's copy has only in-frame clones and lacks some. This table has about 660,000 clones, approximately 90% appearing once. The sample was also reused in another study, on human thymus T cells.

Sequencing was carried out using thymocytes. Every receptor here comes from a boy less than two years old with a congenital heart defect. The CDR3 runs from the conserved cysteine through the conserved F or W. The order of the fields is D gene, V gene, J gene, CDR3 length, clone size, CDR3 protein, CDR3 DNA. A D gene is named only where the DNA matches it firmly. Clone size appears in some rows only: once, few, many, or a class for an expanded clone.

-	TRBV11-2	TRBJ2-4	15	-	CASSLDNQRKHIQYF	TGTGCCAGCAGCTTAGATAACCAGCGGAAGCACATTCAGTACTTC
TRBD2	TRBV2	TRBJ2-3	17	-	CASSCGTSGSITDTQYF	TGTGCCAGCAGTTGCGGGACTAGCGGGAGTATCACAGATACGCAGTATTTT
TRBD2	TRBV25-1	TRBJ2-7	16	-	CASSEVGLAGKDEQYF	TGTGCCAGCAGTGAAGTAGGACTAGCGGGAAAAGACGAGCAGTACTTC
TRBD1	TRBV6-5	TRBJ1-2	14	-	CASSSLGQGGGYTF	TGTGCCAGCAGTTCCCTTGGACAGGGGGGAGGCTACACCTTC
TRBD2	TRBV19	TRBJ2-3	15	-	CASSPSGASTDTQYF	TGTGCCAGTAGTCCCAGCGGGGCTAGCACAGATACGCAGTATTTT
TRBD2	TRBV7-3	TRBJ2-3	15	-	CASSPLGGRGDTQYF	TGTGCCAGCAGCCCGCTCGGCGGGAGAGGAGATACGCAGTATTTT
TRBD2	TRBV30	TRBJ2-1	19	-	CAWSASGRAPPGTYNEQFF	TGTGCCTGGAGTGCTAGCGGGAGGGCACCTCCAGGGACCTACAATGAGCAGTTCTTC
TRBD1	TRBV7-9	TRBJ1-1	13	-	CASSPGQGFLAFF	TGTGCCAGCAGCCCTGGACAGGGGTTCTTGGCTTTCTTT
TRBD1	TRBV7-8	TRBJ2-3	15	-	CASSQDRGGAGTQYF	TGTGCCAGCAGCCAAGACAGGGGGGGGGCGGGTACGCAGTATTTT
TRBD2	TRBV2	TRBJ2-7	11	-	CASIEGGEGYF	TGTGCCAGCATAGAGGGCGGGGAGGGGTACTTC
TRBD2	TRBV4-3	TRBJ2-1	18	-	CASSQKPLLAGAHNEQFF	TGCGCCAGCAGCCAGAAACCACTCTTAGCGGGAGCACACAATGAGCAGTTCTTC
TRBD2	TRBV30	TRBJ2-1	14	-	CAWQPGLVYNEQFF	TGTGCCTGGCAGCCGGGACTAGTGTACAATGAGCAGTTCTTC
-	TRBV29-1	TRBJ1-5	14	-	CSVGEGGAGQPQHF	TGCAGCGTTGGGGAAGGGGGAGCAGGACAGCCCCAGCATTTT
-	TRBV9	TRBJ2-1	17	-	CASSVGGPEHTYNEQFF	TGTGCCAGCAGCGTAGGCGGTCCCGAACATACCTACAATGAGCAGTTCTTC
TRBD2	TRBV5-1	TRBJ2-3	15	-	CASSFSRENTDTQYF	TGCGCCAGCAGCTTTTCGCGGGAGAACACAGATACGCAGTATTTT
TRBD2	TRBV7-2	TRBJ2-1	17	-	CASSLALAGAPYNEQFF	TGTGCCAGCAGCTTAGCCCTAGCGGGAGCACCATACAATGAGCAGTTCTTC
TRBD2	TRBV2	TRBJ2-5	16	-	CASSGLAGGPRETQYF	TGTGCCAGCAGCGGACTAGCGGGAGGGCCTAGGGAGACCCAGTACTTC
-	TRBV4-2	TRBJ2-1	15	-	CASSPGGGTYNEQFF	TGTGCCAGCAGCCCCGGAGGTGGCACCTACAATGAGCAGTTCTTC
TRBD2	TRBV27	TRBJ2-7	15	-	CASSSSGTNSYEQYF	TGTGCCAGCAGTTCATCCGGGACTAACTCCTACGAGCAGTACTTC
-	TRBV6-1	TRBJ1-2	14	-	CASDTGDSNYGYTF	TGTGCCAGCGATACAGGTGATTCTAACTATGGCTACACCTTC
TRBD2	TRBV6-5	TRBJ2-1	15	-	CASSYSSGRVNEQFF	TGTGCCAGCAGTTACTCTAGCGGGAGAGTTAATGAGCAGTTCTTC
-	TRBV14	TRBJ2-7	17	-	CASSHLGPAASSYEQYF	TGTGCCAGCAGCCACCTGGGGCCAGCTGCGAGCTCCTACGAGCAGTACTTC
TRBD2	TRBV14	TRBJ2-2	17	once	CASSQWGREGYTGELFF	TGTGCCAGCAGCCAATGGGGGCGGGAGGGGTACACCGGGGAGCTGTTTTTT
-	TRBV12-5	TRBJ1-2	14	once	CASGRGRVNYGYTF	TGTGCTAGTGGTCGGGGTAGGGTAAACTATGGCTACACCTTC
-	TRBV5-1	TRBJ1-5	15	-	CASSFPSWGDQPQHF	TGCGCCAGCAGCTTCCCCTCCTGGGGGGATCAGCCCCAGCATTTT
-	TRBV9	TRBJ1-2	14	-	CASSPMMRDYGYTF	TGTGCCAGCAGCCCCATGATGAGGGACTATGGCTACACCTTC
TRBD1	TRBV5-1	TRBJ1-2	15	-	CASSLEQGKAYGYTF	TGCGCCAGCAGCTTAGAACAGGGGAAGGCCTATGGCTACACCTTC
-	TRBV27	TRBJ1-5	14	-	CASSSVQRNQPQHF	TGTGCCAGCAGTTCCGTACAACGCAATCAGCCCCAGCATTTT
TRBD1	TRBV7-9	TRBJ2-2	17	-	CASSLGLGQGYTGELFF	TGTGCCAGCAGCTTAGGACTAGGACAGGGGTACACCGGGGAGCTGTTTTTT
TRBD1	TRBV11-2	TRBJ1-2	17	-	CASSLDRVNGINYGYTF	TGTGCCAGCAGCCTCGACAGGGTGAACGGGATTAACTATGGCTACACCTTC
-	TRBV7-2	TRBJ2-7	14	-	CASSLQEGGYEQYF	TGTGCCAGCAGCTTACAGGAGGGCGGCTACGAGCAGTACTTC
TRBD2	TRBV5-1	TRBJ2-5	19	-	CASSLVGRGLAGLQETQYF	TGCGCCAGCAGCTTAGTGGGCAGGGGACTAGCGGGCCTCCAAGAGACCCAGTACTTC
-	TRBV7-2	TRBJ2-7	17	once	CASSPGGAEVLTYEQYF	TGTGCCAGCAGCCCTGGGGGGGCGGAAGTTTTGACTTACGAGCAGTACTTC
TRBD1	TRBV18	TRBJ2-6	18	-	CASSPPGQGSSGANVLTF	TGTGCCAGCTCACCTCCGGGACAGGGAAGCTCTGGGGCCAACGTCCTGACTTTC
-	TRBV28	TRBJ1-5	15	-	CASSTRQSSNQPQHF	TGTGCCAGCAGTACAAGACAGTCTAGCAATCAGCCCCAGCATTTT
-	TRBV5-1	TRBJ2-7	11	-	CASSRAYEQYF	TGCGCCAGCAGCCGCGCCTACGAGCAGTACTTC
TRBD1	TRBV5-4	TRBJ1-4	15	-	CASSETGGTNEKLFF	TGTGCCAGCAGCGAAACAGGGGGCACTAATGAAAAACTGTTTTTT
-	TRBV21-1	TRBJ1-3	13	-	CASTVPSGNTIYF	TGTGCCAGCACGGTTCCCTCTGGAAACACCATATATTTT
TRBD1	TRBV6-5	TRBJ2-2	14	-	CASRDRGNTGELFF	TGTGCCAGCAGGGACAGGGGGAACACCGGGGAGCTGTTTTTT
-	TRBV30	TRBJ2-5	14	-	CAWSRAGAGETQYF	TGTGCCTGGAGTAGGGCAGGGGCCGGGGAGACCCAGTACTTC
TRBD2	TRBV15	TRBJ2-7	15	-	CATSPLASGSYEQYF	TGTGCCACCAGCCCTCTGGCTAGCGGATCCTACGAGCAGTACTTC
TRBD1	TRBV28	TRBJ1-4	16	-	CASSFLFRGQVEKLFF	TGTGCCAGCAGTTTCCTCTTCAGGGGGCAAGTCGAAAAACTGTTTTTT
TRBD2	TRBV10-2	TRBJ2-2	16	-	CASIPSGREGTGELFF	TGCGCCAGCATACCTAGCGGGAGGGAGGGCACCGGGGAGCTGTTTTTT
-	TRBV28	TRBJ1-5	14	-	CASSPRSGNQPQHF	TGTGCCAGCAGTCCAAGGTCCGGGAATCAGCCCCAGCATTTT
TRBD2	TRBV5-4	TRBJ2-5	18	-	CASSSTSGRGPGQETQYF	TGTGCCAGCAGCTCAACTAGCGGGAGGGGGCCGGGCCAAGAGACCCAGTACTTC
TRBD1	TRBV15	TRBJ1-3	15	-	CATTEQGDSGNTIYF	TGTGCCACCACCGAGCAGGGGGACTCTGGAAACACCATATATTTT
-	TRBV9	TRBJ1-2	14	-	CASSVVDNNRGYTF	TGTGCCAGCAGCGTAGTAGACAATAATCGGGGCTACACCTTC
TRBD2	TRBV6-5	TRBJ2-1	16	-	CASSYYSGSAYNEQFF	TGTGCCAGCAGTTACTATAGCGGGAGTGCTTACAATGAGCAGTTCTTC
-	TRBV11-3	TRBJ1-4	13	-	CASSLVRYEKLFF	TGTGCCAGCAGCTTAGTTCGGTATGAAAAACTGTTTTTT
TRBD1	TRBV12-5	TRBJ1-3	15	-	CASGHPGTGRNTIYF	TGTGCTAGTGGTCATCCTGGGACAGGGAGAAACACCATATATTTT
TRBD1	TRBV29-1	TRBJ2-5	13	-	CSVLDRGPETQYF	TGCAGCGTACTTGACAGGGGGCCAGAGACCCAGTACTTC
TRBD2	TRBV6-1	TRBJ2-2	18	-	CASSEFEREGPSTGELFF	TGTGCCAGCAGTGAATTCGAGCGGGAGGGTCCGAGCACCGGGGAGCTGTTTTTT
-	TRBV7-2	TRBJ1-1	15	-	CASSKGRGAYTEAFF	TGTGCCAGCAGCAAGGGCCGGGGGGCCTACACTGAAGCTTTCTTT
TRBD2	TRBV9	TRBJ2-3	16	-	CASSPRTSGRTDTQYF	TGTGCCAGCAGCCCCCGGACTAGCGGGAGGACAGATACGCAGTATTTT
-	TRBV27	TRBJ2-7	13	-	CASSPSSLNEQYF	TGTGCCAGCAGTCCCTCGAGTTTGAACGAGCAGTACTTC
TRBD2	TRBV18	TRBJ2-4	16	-	CASSRGLPGGENIQYF	TGTGCCAGCTCACGGGGACTCCCGGGAGGGGAAAACATTCAGTACTTC
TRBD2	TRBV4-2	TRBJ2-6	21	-	CASSPLKAGGRAQEGANVLTF	TGTGCCAGCAGCCCCCTCAAGGCCGGCGGGAGGGCCCAGGAAGGGGCCAACGTCCTGACTTTC
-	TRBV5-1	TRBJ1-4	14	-	CASSAHATEEKLFF	TGCGCCAGCAGCGCCCACGCCACGGAGGAAAAACTGTTTTTT
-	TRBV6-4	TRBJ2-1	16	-	CASSDAGGVPYNEQFF	TGTGCCAGCAGTGACGCTGGCGGGGTCCCCTACAATGAGCAGTTCTTC
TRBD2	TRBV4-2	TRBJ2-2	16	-	CASSPGLAGSTGELFF	TGTGCCAGCAGCCCTGGACTAGCGGGATCCACCGGGGAGCTGTTTTTT